Listed below are T cell receptor beta chains from one sample, sequenced in a study of T cell responses to AZD1222 COVID-19 vaccine. TCRdb keeps only in-frame clones here, not all; method: immunoSEQ multiplex PCR. The sample yields about 100,000 clones, 70% to 90% seen once. Sequenced material: peripheral blood, taken 28 days after the second AZD1222 dose. The receptors were sampled from an adult who received the AZD1222 COVID-19 vaccine. The conserved cysteine and the conserved F or W are not part of the CDR3 here. Fields, in order: J gene, V gene, CDR3 protein.

>TRBJ1-4|TRBV19
ASSIDHTRTNEKLF
>TRBJ1-5|TRBV27
ASSPYRERQPQH
>TRBJ1-6|TRBV6-2/TRBV6-3
ASSDSSPLH
>TRBJ2-7|TRBV2
ASSVRQYNSYEQY
>TRBJ1-4|TRBV2
ASRDIGATNEKLF
>TRBJ1-4|TRBV6-2/TRBV6-3
ASSSPEFHGKRYNEKLF
>TRBJ2-5|TRBV7-3
ASSPDGRQETQY
>TRBJ1-5|TRBV19
ATKNRENQPQH
>TRBJ2-1|TRBV5-6
ASSLGTSGINEQF
>TRBJ2-7|TRBV7-6
ASSEGLPGEMYEQY
>TRBJ2-3|TRBV25-1
ASSESTLSTDTQY
>TRBJ1-2|TRBV30
AWSTPGQVRVYGYT
>TRBJ1-3|TRBV28
ASINSSPGNTIY
>TRBJ2-7|TRBV29-1
SVGFIGVEQY
>TRBJ2-1|TRBV19
ASSWDTSYNEQF
>TRBJ1-6|TRBV27
ASRFPGGNSPLH
>TRBJ1-3|TRBV19
ASKDSSSGNTIY
>TRBJ2-2|TRBV7-7
ASSPGSGNTGELF
>TRBJ2-4|TRBV27
ASRQLNIQY
>TRBJ1-6|TRBV2
ASNDRVYSPLH
>TRBJ2-2|TRBV10-3
AISSSSGELF
>TRBJ2-7|TRBV19
ASSPTGSAYEQY
>TRBJ2-7|TRBV20-1
SANLEQY
>TRBJ1-4|TRBV11-2
ASSLGGATNEKLF